This is a list of T cell receptor beta chains from one sample in a study of OX40 agonist ivuxolimab in advanced cancers. Profiling relied on immunoSEQ multiplex PCR, and the TCRdb table lists in-frame clones only, not all of them. The sample holds fewer than 55,000 clones, 75% to 90% seen once. The sample here was CD4+ or CD8+ T cells sorted from blood, taken in a trial of the OX40 agonist ivuxolimab. These TCRs come from an adult with an advanced solid tumor such as melanoma, head and neck, liver or kidney cancer. Each CDR3 is given with its conserved first and last residue. A D gene is named only where the DNA matches it firmly. Rows may omit the clone size; those that give it use once, few, many or a size class.

J gene | D gene | clone size | V gene | CDR3 DNA | CDR3 protein
TRBJ1-2 | - | - | TRBV29-1 | TGCAGCGTGGACCCGGGACACAACTATGGCTACACCTTC | CSVDPGHNYGYTF
TRBJ1-1 | TRBD1 | - | TRBV30 | TGTGCCTGGAGTAACAGGGGAAGGTCTGAAGCTTTCTTT | CAWSNRGRSEAFF
TRBJ1-4 | - | - | TRBV5-5 | TGTGCCAGCAGCCCGGAGTTGGGGGCGGAAAAACTGTTTTTT | CASSPELGAEKLFF
TRBJ2-7 | - | once | TRBV21-1 | TGTGCCAGCAGCTCCCGGGGGGGAACAGGGATAAACGCCTACGAGCAGTACTTC | CASSSRGGTGINAYEQYF
TRBJ2-7 | - | - | TRBV7-2 | TGTGCCAGCAGCCTCTTGGTGATAGGAAACTACGAGCAGTACTTC | CASSLLVIGNYEQYF
TRBJ1-2 | - | - | TRBV29-1 | TGCAGCGTTGACTGGGAGAGCTATGGCTACACCTTC | CSVDWESYGYTF
TRBJ2-7 | - | - | TRBV29-1 | TGCAGCGTCGCCTCCTCCGGCTACGAGCAGTACTTC | CSVASSGYEQYF
TRBJ2-7 | - | - | TRBV18 | TGTGCCAGCTCACGCGGAATACAGGGTTACGAGCAGTACTTC | CASSRGIQGYEQYF
TRBJ2-2 | - | - | TRBV10-3 | TGTGCCATCAGTGATGACCCGAGCACCGGGGAGCTGTTTTTT | CAISDDPSTGELFF
TRBJ1-1 | TRBD1 | - | TRBV30 | TGTGCCTGGAGCCCTGGGGGACAGGGTTATGGGTACACTGAAGCTTTCTTT | CAWSPGGQGYGYTEAFF
TRBJ2-3 | TRBD2 | - | TRBV18 | TGTGCCAGCTCACCACCTCTAGCGGGGGGGCCAGATACGCAGTATTTT | CASSPPLAGGPDTQYF
TRBJ1-2 | - | - | TRBV5-6 | TGTGCCAGCAGCTTCACCGCCGGGGCCCTAGCCTATGGCTACACCTTC | CASSFTAGALAYGYTF
TRBJ2-3 | TRBD2 | - | TRBV28 | TGTGCCAGCAGTTTGGGAGCGGGGGGGACAGATACGCAGTATTTT | CASSLGAGGTDTQYF
TRBJ2-2 | - | once | TRBV18 | TGTGCCAGCTCACCACCAACAGGGCAAGCGAACACCGGGGAGCTGTTTTTT | CASSPPTGQANTGELFF
TRBJ2-1 | - | once | TRBV19 | TGTGCCAGTAGTATACTGGCAGGGGCTAGTGAGCAGTTCTTC | CASSILAGASEQFF
TRBJ2-7 | TRBD1 | - | TRBV30 | TGTGCCTGGAGTACCGGGACAGGGGCCTACGAGCAGTACTTC | CAWSTGTGAYEQYF
TRBJ1-2 | - | - | TRBV28 | TGTGCCAGCAGTTTATTGATAGGGGCTGGCTACACCTTC | CASSLLIGAGYTF
TRBJ1-3 | - | few | TRBV5-4 | TGTGCCAGCAGCATCCGGACGGGGGACTCTGGAAACACCATATATTTT | CASSIRTGDSGNTIYF
TRBJ2-3 | TRBD2 | - | TRBV19 | TGTGCCAGTAGTACCCCCGGACTAGCGGGAACCGCAGATACGCAGTATTTT | CASSTPGLAGTADTQYF
TRBJ1-2 | - | - | TRBV7-9 | TGTGCCAGCAGCTTAGAAGCTCAGGCCCCCTACACCTTC | CASSLEAQAPYTF
TRBJ2-4 | TRBD2 | once | TRBV28 | TGTGCCAGCAGTTTCTCGGCTAGCGGGGTAGCCAAAAACATTCAGTACTTC | CASSFSASGVAKNIQYF
TRBJ2-7 | - | - | TRBV6-5 | TGTGCCAGCAGCCCCGGTGGGCGGAAATTCTACGAGCAGTACTTC | CASSPGGRKFYEQYF
TRBJ1-5 | - | - | TRBV30 | TGTGCCTGGAGCCTTACCGGACAGTGGAATCAGCCCCAGCATTTT | CAWSLTGQWNQPQHF
TRBJ1-1 | - | - | TRBV2 | TGTGCCAGCAGTGATTTGGTTCACGACACTGAAGCTTTCTTT | CASSDLVHDTEAFF
TRBJ2-5 | - | - | TRBV10-2 | TGCGCCAGCAGTCAGGACGGACAAGAGACCCAGTACTTC | CASSQDGQETQYF
TRBJ1-6 | - | - | TRBV7-9 | TGTGCCAGCAGCCTCTCCCGGGCGACCAATTCACCCCTCCACTTT | CASSLSRATNSPLHF
TRBJ1-5 | - | - | TRBV6-5 | TGCGCCAGCAGTTCGGCAGGGGATCAGCCCCAGCATTTT | CASSSAGDQPQHF
TRBJ2-2 | - | - | TRBV28 | TGTGCCAGCAGCCCCGGTCTACGAACCGGGGAGCTGTTTTTT | CASSPGLRTGELFF
TRBJ2-3 | - | - | TRBV5-1 | TGCGCCAGCAGCCGGGTAGTGGCGGAAAGCACAGATACGCAGTATTTT | CASSRVVAESTDTQYF
TRBJ1-4 | TRBD1 | - | TRBV15 | TGTGCCACCAGCAGAGATCTGGGACAGGGGGAAAAACTGTTTTTT | CATSRDLGQGEKLFF
TRBJ2-2 | - | - | TRBV4-2 | TGTGCCAGCAGCCAAGATAAACGGACGAACACCGGGGAGCTGTTTTTT | CASSQDKRTNTGELFF
TRBJ2-2 | TRBD2 | - | TRBV19 | TGTGCCAGTACCTCTCGAACTAGCGGGAGTTTGTACACCGGGGAGCTGTTTTTT | CASTSRTSGSLYTGELFF
TRBJ1-1 | - | - | TRBV28 | TGTGCCAGCAGTAGGGGCGGAAACACTGAAGCTTTCTTT | CASSRGGNTEAFF
TRBJ2-6 | - | - | TRBV30 | TGTGCCTGGAATTCAGCAGGGCTGGCTGGGGCCAACGTCCTGACTTTC | CAWNSAGLAGANVLTF
TRBJ1-4 | - | - | TRBV28 | TGTGCCAGCAGTCACCCACTGGAAAAACTGTTTTTT | CASSHPLEKLFF
TRBJ2-7 | TRBD1 | - | TRBV27 | TGTGCCAGCAGGCGACAGGGCTCGGGCTACGAGCAGTACTTC | CASRRQGSGYEQYF
TRBJ1-5 | - | - | TRBV6-6 | TGTGCCAGCAGTCGCGACGCCAGCAATCAGCCCCAGCATTTT | CASSRDASNQPQHF
TRBJ1-5 | TRBD1 | - | TRBV5-1 | TGCGCCAGCAGCTTAGGGGGACAGGTCAATCAGCCCCAGCATTTT | CASSLGGQVNQPQHF
TRBJ1-2 | - | - | TRBV10-3 | TGTGCCATCAGTGAGTCCGTAGGGCATGGCTACACCTTC | CAISESVGHGYTF
TRBJ2-7 | TRBD2 | - | TRBV10-2 | TGCGCCAGCAGCCCGCGGGGGGCCAGCTACGAGCAGTACTTC | CASSPRGASYEQYF
TRBJ1-1 | - | - | TRBV28 | TGTGCCAGCAGTCCTGGTCCTACCGGAGGTTACCGAGTCGAAGCTTTCTTT | CASSPGPTGGYRVEAFF
TRBJ2-3 | TRBD2 | once | TRBV6-1 | TGTGCCAGCTGGACTAGCGGGGGGGCAGATACGCAGTATTTT | CASWTSGGADTQYF
TRBJ2-1 | TRBD1 | - | TRBV5-1 | TGCGCCAGCAGCTTGGACAGGGGGTCGGATGAGCAGTTCTTC | CASSLDRGSDEQFF
TRBJ1-2 | TRBD1 | - | TRBV12-5 | TGTGCTAGTGGTTCCGCTGGTGGGACAGACAACTATGGCTACACCTTC | CASGSAGGTDNYGYTF
TRBJ2-7 | TRBD1 | - | TRBV19 | TGTGCCACCAGCCGGGACAGGGACTACGAGCAGTACTTC | CATSRDRDYEQYF
TRBJ2-5 | - | once | TRBV30 | TGTGCCTGGAGTTTAGGACCCAAAGAGACCCAGTACTTC | CAWSLGPKETQYF
TRBJ2-3 | - | - | TRBV7-2 | TGTGCCAGCAGCTTGGGCAGTCTCCGATACACAGATACGCAGTATTTT | CASSLGSLRYTDTQYF
TRBJ1-1 | TRBD1 | once | TRBV19 | TGTGCCAGTAGTCCGGGACAGGCCGGCACTGAAGCTTTCTTT | CASSPGQAGTEAFF
TRBJ2-1 | TRBD2 | - | TRBV7-2 | TGTGCCAGCAGCTTCGGGCTAGCGGGGGGGCCCCGCTACAATGAGCAGTTCTTC | CASSFGLAGGPRYNEQFF
TRBJ2-7 | TRBD1 | few | TRBV19 | TGTGCCAGTAGTATGGGACAGTCTCTCTCCTACGAGCAGTACTTC | CASSMGQSLSYEQYF
TRBJ2-6 | - | once | TRBV6-1 | TGTGCCAGCAGTGAACAGGCTGGGGCCTCTGGGGCCAACGTCCTGACTTTC | CASSEQAGASGANVLTF